This T cell receptor (beta chain) was sequenced during a study of vaccination and CD4 T cells after COVID-19. Study in general: Once diagnosed, patients had post-COVID samples drawn a median approximately 100 days later (range 35 to 161). Cultures designated as controls were supplied with a CEFX pool, an HIV-1 Nef pool, or no peptide. The peptides that stimulated the cells were overlapping spike peptides from SARS-CoV-2, HCoV-NL63, HCoV-OC43 and HCoV-229E.

As for this clonotype: Its antigen is undetermined.

An Oncomine TCR Beta short-read assay was used to sequence the DNA from cultured CD4+ T cells. Extraction of genomic DNA was performed on cultured CD4+ T cells. TCRdb redid the calling of the PCR reads with MiXCR, one entry per CDR3 protein. The table has roughly 13,000 distinct CDR3 sequences, under 25% seen once. The treatment is: approximately nine-day PBMC culture with coronavirus spike peptide pools or control peptides (ViraFEST assay). This CDR3 is built from 15 residues. Germline CDR1 is SGHVS and CDR2 is FNYEAQ. V shed 1 base and J shed 4 bases, with 14 bases lying between them. The chain carries TRBV7-6 and TRBJ2-7, with D tentatively TRBD1 (6 bases). The receptor comes from a human donor with COVID-19. The source material was cultured CD4+ T cells from blood. The DNA of the CDR3 is TGTGCCAGCAGCTTAGTAGGGGACCAGGGGTACGAGCAGTACTTC. Amino acid sequence: CASSLVGDQGYEQYF.